The present T cell receptor (beta chain) was sequenced within a study of response to subunit inactivated influenza vaccine. TCRdb ran MiXCR on the RT-PCR reads and lists one entry per CDR3 protein. The sample holds about 540,000 distinct CDR3 sequences; approximately 22% are singletons and the top ten take approximately 2.9%. Germline V gene sequence: CDR1 SGHTA, CDR2 FQGNSA. This CDR3 is built from 15 residues. The V end lost 5 bases, the J end lost 2 bases, and 15 bases lay between the germline ends. These same records also appear under a second study, on T cells expressing NK-cell markers. As that report states: Generation of TCR beta cDNA was performed by 5'RACE template switching incorporating UMIs. Sorted CD3+CD56+NKG2C+, CD3+CD56+NKG2C- and CD3+CD56-NKG2C+ T cells supplied TCR beta repertoires. Seven of the eight sequenced donors were HCMV-seropositive; one was seronegative. Several of the experiments relied on an anti-gamma-delta TCR antibody so that only alpha-beta TCR T cells were sorted. Where four donors were concerned, these clonotypes also led the CD3+CD56-NKG2C+ fraction.

This receptor was obtained from a man between 45 and 60 years old who received an inactivated influenza vaccine. V gene TRBV7-2 combines with J gene TRBJ2-5, with D perhaps matching TRBD1 (6 bases). Sequencing was performed on CD4+ T cells sorted from PBMCs, taken less than 13 days after vaccination. Here the CDR3 DNA reads TGTGCCAGCAGCCGCCCTGGGACATCTCAAGAGACCCAGTACTTC. It encodes CASSRPGTSQETQYF.